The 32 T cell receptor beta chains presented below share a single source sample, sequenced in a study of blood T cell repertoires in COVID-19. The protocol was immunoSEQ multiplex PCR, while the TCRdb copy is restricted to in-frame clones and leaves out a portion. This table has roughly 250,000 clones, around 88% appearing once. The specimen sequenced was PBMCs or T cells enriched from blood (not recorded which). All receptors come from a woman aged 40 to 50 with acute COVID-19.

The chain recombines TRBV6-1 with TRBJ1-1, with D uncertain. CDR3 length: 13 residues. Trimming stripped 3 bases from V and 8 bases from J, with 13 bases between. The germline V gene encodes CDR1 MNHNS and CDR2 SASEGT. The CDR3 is CASSDSFGTEAFF. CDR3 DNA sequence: TGTGCCAGCAGTGATAGCTTCGGTACCGAAGCTTTCTTT.

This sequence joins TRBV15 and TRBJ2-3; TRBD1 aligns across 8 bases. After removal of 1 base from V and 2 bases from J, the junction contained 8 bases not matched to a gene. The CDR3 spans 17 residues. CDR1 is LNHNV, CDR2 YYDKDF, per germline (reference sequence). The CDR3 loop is CATSRGPLTGATDTQYF. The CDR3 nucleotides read TGTGCCACCAGCAGAGGTCCCTTGACAGGGGCCACAGATACGCAGTATTTT.

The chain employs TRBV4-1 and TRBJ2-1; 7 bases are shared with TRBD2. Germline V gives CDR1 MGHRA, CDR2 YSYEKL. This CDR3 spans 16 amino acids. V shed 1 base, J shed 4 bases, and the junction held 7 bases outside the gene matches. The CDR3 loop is CASSQVGTKKYNEQFF. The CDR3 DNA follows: TGCGCCAGCAGCCAAGTGGGGACTAAAAAGTACAATGAGCAGTTCTTC.

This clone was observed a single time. The CDR3: CASSQDRGYVYEQYF. CDR3 sequence (DNA): TGTGCCAGCAGCCAAGATCGGGGGTATGTCTACGAGCAGTACTTC. V usage is TRBV3-1 (or the pseudogene TRBV3-2) and J usage is TRBJ2-7; perhaps TRBD2 as D (6 bases). CDR1 LGHDT and CDR2 YNNKEL come from the germline V gene (reference sequence). The CDR3 spans 15 residues. V lost 0 bases and J lost 3, with 12 bases in between.

In nucleotides, the CDR3 is TGTGCCAGCAGTGAGGGGGGAGGAGTGGAGACCCAGTACTTC. It specifies CASSEGGGVETQYF. This rearrangement joins TRBV2 to TRBJ2-5, with D possibly TRBD2 on 6 matching bases. Trimming cost V 3 bases and J 5 bases, with 13 bases left between them. This CDR3 contains 14 residues. The germline V gene has CDR1 SNHLY and CDR2 FYNNEI.

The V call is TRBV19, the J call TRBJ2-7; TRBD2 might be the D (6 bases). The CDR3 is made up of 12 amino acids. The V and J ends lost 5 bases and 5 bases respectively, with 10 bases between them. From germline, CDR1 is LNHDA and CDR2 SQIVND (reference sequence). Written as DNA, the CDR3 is TGTGCCAGTAGTTCGCGGGGTCACGAGCAGTACTTC. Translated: CASSSRGHEQYF.

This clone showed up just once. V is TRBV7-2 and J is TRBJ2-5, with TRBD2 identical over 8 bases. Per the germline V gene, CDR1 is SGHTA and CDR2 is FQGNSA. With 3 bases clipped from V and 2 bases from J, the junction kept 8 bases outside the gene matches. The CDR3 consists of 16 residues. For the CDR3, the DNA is TGTGCCAGCAGCTTGAGGTTGTCGGGAGGGCAAGAGACCCAGTACTTC. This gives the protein CASSLRLSGGQETQYF.

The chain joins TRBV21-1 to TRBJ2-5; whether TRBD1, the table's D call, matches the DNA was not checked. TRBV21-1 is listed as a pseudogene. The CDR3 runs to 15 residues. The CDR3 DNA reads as TGTGCCAGCAGCAAAGAGACAGTCTTCCAAGAGACCCAGTACTTC. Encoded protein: CASSKETVFQETQYF.

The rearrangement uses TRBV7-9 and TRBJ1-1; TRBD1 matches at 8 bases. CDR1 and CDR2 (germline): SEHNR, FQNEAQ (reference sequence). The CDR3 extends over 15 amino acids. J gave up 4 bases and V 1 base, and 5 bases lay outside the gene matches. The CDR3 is CASSLVGRGPTEAFF. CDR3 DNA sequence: TGTGCCAGCAGCTTAGTGGGCAGGGGGCCCACTGAAGCTTTCTTT.

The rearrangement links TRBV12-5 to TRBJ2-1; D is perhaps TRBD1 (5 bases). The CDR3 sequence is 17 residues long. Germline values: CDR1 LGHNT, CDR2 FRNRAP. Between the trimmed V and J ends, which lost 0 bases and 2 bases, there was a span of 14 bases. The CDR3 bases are TGTGCTAGTGGTTTGGTAGAATTAGTGACAGCCTACAATGAGCAGTTCTTC. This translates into CASGLVELVTAYNEQFF.

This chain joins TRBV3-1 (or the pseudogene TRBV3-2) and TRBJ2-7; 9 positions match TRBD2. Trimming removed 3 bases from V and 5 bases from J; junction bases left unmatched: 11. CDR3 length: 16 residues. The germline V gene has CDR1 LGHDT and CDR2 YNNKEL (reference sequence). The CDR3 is CASSHLLAGARNEQYF. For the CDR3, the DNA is TGTGCCAGCAGCCACCTACTAGCGGGTGCTCGGAACGAGCAGTACTTC.

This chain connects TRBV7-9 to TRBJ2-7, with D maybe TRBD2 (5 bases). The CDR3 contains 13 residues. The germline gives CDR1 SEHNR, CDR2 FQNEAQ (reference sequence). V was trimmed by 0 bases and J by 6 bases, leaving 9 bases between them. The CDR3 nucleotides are TGTGCCAGCAGCTTAGCGGGAGTCGCCGAGCAGTACTTC. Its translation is CASSLAGVAEQYF.

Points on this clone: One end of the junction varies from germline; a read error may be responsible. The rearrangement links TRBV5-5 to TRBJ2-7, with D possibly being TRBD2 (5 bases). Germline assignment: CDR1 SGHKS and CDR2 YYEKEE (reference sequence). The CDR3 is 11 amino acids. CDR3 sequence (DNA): TGTGCCAGCAGCCGGGATTACGGGCAGTACTTC. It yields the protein CASSRDYGQYF.

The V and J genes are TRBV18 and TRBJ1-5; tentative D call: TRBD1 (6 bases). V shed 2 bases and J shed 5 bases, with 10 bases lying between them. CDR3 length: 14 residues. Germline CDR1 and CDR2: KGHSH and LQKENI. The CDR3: CASSPASGDQPQHF. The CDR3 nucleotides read TGTGCCAGCTCACCAGCCTCAGGGGATCAGCCCCAGCATTTT.

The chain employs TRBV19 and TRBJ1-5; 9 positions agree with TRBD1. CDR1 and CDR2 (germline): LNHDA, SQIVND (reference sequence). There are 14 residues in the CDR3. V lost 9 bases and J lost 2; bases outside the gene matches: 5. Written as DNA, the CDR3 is TGTGCCAGGCCGGGACAGGGTGGCAATCAGCCCCAGCATTTT. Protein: CARPGQGGNQPQHF.

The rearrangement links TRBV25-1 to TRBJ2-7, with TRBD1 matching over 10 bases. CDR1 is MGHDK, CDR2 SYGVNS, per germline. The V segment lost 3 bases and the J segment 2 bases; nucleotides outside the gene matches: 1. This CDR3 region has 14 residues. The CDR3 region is CASSEGQGPYEQYF. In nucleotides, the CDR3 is TGTGCCAGCAGTGAGGGACAGGGGCCCTACGAGCAGTACTTC.

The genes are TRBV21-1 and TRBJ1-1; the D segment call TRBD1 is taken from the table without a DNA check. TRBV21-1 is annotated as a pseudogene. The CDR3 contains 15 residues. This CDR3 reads CASSNATGSYTEAFF. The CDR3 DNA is TGTGCCAGCAGCAATGCGACAGGATCCTACACTGAAGCTTTCTTT.

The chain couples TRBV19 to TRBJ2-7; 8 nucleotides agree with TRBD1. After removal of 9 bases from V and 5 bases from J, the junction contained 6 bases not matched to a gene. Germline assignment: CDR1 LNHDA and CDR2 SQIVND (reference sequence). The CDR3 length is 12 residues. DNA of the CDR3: TGTGCCAGCAGGGGGCTTCCGAACGAGCAGTACTTC. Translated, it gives CASRGLPNEQYF. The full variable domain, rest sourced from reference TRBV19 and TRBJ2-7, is DGGITQSPKYLFRKEGQNVTLSCEQNLNHDAMYWYRQDPGQGLRLIYYSQIVNDFQKGDIAEGYSVSREKKESFPLTVTSAQKNPTAFYLCASRGLPNEQYFGPGTRLTVT.

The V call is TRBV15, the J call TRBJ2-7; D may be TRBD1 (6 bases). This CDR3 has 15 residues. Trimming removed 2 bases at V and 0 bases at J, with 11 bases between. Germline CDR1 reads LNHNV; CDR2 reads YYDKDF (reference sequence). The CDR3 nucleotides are TGTGCCACCAGCAGACAGGGGATCCACTCCTACGAGCAGTACTTC. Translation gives CATSRQGIHSYEQYF.

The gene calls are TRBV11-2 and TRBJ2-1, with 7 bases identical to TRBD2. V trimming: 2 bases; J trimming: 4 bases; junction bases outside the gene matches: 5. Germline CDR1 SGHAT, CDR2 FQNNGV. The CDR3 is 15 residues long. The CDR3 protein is CASSLRGRGYNEQFF. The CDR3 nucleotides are TGTGCCAGCAGCTTACGTGGGCGGGGGTACAATGAGCAGTTCTTC.

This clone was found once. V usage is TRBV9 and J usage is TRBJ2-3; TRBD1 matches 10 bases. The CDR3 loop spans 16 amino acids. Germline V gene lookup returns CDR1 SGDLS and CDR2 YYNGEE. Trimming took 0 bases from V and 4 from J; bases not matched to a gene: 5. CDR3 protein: CASSVETGGRADTQYF. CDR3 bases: TGTGCCAGCAGCGTAGAGACAGGGGGCCGCGCAGATACGCAGTATTTT.

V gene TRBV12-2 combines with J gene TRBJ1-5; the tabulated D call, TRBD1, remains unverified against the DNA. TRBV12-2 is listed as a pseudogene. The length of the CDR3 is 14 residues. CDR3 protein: CASRPTVSNQPQHF. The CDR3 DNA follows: TGTGCAAGTCGCCCGACAGTTAGCAATCAGCCCCAGCATTTT.

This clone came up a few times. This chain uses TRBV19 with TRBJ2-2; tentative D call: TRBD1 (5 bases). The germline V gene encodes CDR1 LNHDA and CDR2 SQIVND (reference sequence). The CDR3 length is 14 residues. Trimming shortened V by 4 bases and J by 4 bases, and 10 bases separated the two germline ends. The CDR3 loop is CASSTSGSTGELFF. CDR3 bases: TGTGCCAGTAGTACCTCAGGGTCCACCGGGGAGCTGTTTTTT. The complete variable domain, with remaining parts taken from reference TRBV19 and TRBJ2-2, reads DGGITQSPKYLFRKEGQNVTLSCEQNLNHDAMYWYRQDPGQGLRLIYYSQIVNDFQKGDIAEGYSVSREKKESFPLTVTSAQKNPTAFYLCASSTSGSTGELFFGEGSRLTVL.

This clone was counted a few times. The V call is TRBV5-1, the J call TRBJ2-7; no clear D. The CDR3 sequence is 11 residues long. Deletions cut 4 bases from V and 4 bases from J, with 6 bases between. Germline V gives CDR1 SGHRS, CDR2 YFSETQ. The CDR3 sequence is CASSSDYEQYF. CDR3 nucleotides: TGCGCCAGCAGCAGCGATTACGAGCAGTACTTC.

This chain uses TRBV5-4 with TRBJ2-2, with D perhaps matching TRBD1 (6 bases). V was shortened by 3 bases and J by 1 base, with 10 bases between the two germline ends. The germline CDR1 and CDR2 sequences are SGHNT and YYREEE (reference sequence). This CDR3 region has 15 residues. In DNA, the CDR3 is TGTGCCAGCAGCTCACAGACAGGGAACACCGGGGAGCTGTTTTTT. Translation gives CASSSQTGNTGELFF. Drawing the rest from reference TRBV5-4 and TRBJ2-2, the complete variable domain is ETGVTQSPTHLIKTRGQQVTLRCSSQSGHNTVSWYQQALGQGPQFIFQYYREEENGRGNFPPRFSGLQFPNYSSELNVNALELDDSALYLCASSSQTGNTGELFFGEGSRLTVL.

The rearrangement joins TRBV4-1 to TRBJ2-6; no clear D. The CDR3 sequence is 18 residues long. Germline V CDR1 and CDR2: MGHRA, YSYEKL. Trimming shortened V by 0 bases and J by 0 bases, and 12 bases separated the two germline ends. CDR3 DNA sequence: TGCGCCAGCAGCCAAGAGAGGCAAGCAGCCTCTGGGGCCAACGTCCTGACTTTC. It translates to CASSQERQAASGANVLTF.

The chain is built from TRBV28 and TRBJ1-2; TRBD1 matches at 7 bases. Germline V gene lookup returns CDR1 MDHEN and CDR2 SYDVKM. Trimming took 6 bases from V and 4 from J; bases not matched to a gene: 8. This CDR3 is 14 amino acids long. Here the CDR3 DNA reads TGTGCCAGCAGGACCGGGACAGAGGCCTATGGCTACACCTTC. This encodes CASRTGTEAYGYTF.

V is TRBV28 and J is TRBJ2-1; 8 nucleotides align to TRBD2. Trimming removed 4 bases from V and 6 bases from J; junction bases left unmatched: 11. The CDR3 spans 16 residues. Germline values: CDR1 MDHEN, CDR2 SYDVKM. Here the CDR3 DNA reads TGTGCCAGCAGTTCCCCCGCTAGCGGGCAAAGCAATGAGCAGTTCTTC. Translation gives CASSSPASGQSNEQFF.

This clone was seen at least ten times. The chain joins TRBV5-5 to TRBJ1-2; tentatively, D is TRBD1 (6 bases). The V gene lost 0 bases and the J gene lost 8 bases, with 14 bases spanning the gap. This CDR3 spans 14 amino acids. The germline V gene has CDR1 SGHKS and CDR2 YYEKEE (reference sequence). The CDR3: CASSLEGQGLGYTF. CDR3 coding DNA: TGTGCCAGCAGCTTGGAGGGGCAGGGGCTGGGCTACACCTTC.

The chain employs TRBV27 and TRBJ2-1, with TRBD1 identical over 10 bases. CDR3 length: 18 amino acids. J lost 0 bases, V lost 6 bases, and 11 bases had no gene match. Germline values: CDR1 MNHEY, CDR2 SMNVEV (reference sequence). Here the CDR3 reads CASSRPGQGLLSYNEQFF. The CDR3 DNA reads TGTGCCAGCAGCCGACCGGGACAGGGGCTCCTCTCCTACAATGAGCAGTTCTTC.

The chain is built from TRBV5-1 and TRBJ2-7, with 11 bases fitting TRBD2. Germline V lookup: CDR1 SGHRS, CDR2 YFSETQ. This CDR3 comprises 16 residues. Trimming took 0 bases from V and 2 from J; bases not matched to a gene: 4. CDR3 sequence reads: CASSLEGSGRAYEQYF. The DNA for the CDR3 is TGCGCCAGCAGCTTGGAGGGTAGCGGGAGGGCCTACGAGCAGTACTTC.

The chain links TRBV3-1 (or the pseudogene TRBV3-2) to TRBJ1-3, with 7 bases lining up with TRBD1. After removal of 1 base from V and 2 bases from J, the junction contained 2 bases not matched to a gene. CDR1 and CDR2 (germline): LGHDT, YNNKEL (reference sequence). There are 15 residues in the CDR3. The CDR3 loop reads CASSQVTGAGNTIYF. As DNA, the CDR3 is TGTGCCAGCAGCCAAGTTACAGGGGCTGGAAACACCATATATTTT.